Below, 24 T cell receptor beta chains from the same sample are listed, as sequenced in a study of blood T cells in healthy people across ages. Then a second PCR, running roughly 7 to 11 cycles, was carried out with a sample-barcoded 5' primer and a J-beta primer mix. Each CDR3 protein is one row after TCRdb ran MiXCR on the 5' RACE reads. The table has fewer than 1.5 million distinct CDR3 sequences, 35% to 45% seen once. The sequenced sample consisted of blood. These receptors were obtained from a woman under 30 in good health.

This clonotype turned up a few times. The rearrangement links TRBV10-3 to TRBJ1-5; D unclear. Germline CDR1 ENHRY, CDR2 SYGVKD. The CDR3 has 14 amino acids. Trimming took off 0 bases at V and 2 bases at J, with 5 bases between the two ends. In DNA form, the CDR3 reads TGTGCCATCAGTGAGTCGGACGGCAATCAGCCCCAGCATTTT. This codes for CAISESDGNQPQHF.

The chain has TRBV5-1 and TRBJ1-2; tentatively, D is TRBD1 (6 bases). V lost 4 bases and J 6 bases, leaving 19 bases between the germline ends. Germline V CDR1 and CDR2: SGHRS, YFSETQ. CDR3 size: 15 residues. The CDR3 loop is CASSQRGPGGDGYTF. In nucleotides, the CDR3 is TGCGCCAGCAGCCAAAGAGGTCCCGGGGGCGATGGCTACACCTTC.

The chain employs TRBV7-8 and TRBJ2-1, with D maybe TRBD2 (5 bases). From germline, CDR1 is SGHVS and CDR2 FQNEAQ. With 5 bases removed from V and 0 bases from J, the gap between germline ends came to 17 bases. CDR3 length: 17 amino acids. The CDR3 reads CASSTEWTGSSYNEQFF. Written as DNA, the CDR3 is TGTGCCAGCAGCACCGAATGGACTGGGAGCTCCTACAATGAGCAGTTCTTC.

This clonotype was detected only a few times. The chain recombines TRBV28 with TRBJ2-1; TRBD1 matches 10 bases. In germline, CDR1 is MDHEN, CDR2 SYDVKM. This CDR3 comprises 14 residues. Germline trimming cut 8 bases from V and 6 bases from J; bases unmatched to any gene: 7. The CDR3 DNA reads TGTGCCAGCCGGGGGACAGGGGAGGCCAATGAGCAGTTCTTC. The encoded protein is CASRGTGEANEQFF.

The table lists this clonotype with a few counts. V is TRBV6-2 or TRBV6-3 and J is TRBJ2-4; D might be TRBD1 (5 bases). The CDR3 is 18 residues long. Germline CDR1 MNHEY, CDR2 SVGEGT. V was pared by 5 bases and J by 0 bases, with 20 bases between. CDR3: CASSPPFGRTLAKNIQYF. The CDR3 DNA is TGTGCCAGCAGTCCTCCCTTCGGAAGGACACTAGCCAAAAACATTCAGTACTTC.

The table lists this clonotype with a few counts. V gene TRBV20-1 combines with J gene TRBJ2-3, with 13 positions matching TRBD2. With V trimmed by 3 bases and J by 3 bases, 30 bases remained unmatched. The CDR3 contains 24 residues. The germline V gene encodes CDR1 DFQATT and CDR2 SNEGSKA (reference sequence). As DNA, the CDR3 is TGCAGTGCTAGGTGGGGGGATACACTAACTAGCGGGGGGGCCCCCCCGCATCGGACAGATACGCAGTATTTT. This gives the protein CSARWGDTLTSGGAPPHRTDTQYF.

This clonotype was found a few times. The chain employs TRBV28 and TRBJ2-3; D not certain. CDR1 and CDR2 from the germline V gene are MDHEN and SYDVKM. Trimming pared 2 bases from V and 3 bases from J, leaving 3 bases between. This CDR3 contains 12 residues. CDR3 in DNA: TGTGCCAGCAGTTTAATGACAGATACGCAGTATTTT. Its protein product is CASSLMTDTQYF.

The chain combines TRBV6-5 with TRBJ1-5, with D unclear. Germline V gives CDR1 MNHEY, CDR2 SVGAGI. This CDR3 comprises 15 residues. The germline V and J ends were trimmed by 6 bases and 0 bases, with 12 bases remaining between them. The CDR3 loop reads CASSPATYSNQPQHF. DNA of the CDR3: TGTGCCAGCAGCCCAGCTACCTATAGCAATCAGCCCCAGCATTTT.

The rearrangement joins TRBV19 to TRBJ2-4, with 8 bases aligning to TRBD1. The J call may be wrong; the DNA end is better matched by TRBJ2-7. The germline V gene encodes CDR1 LNHDA and CDR2 SQIVND (reference sequence). The CDR3 is made up of 15 amino acids. DNA for the CDR3: TGTGCCAGTAGCCGCCCCGGGACAGGAGCCTACGAGCAGTACTTC. This encodes CASSRPGTGAYEQYF.

This rearrangement joins TRBV4-1 to TRBJ2-7; a possible D gene is TRBD2 (7 bases). Trimming took 1 base from V and 7 from J, leaving 17 bases between them. Germline values: CDR1 MGHRA, CDR2 YSYEKL. This CDR3 is 15 amino acids long. The CDR3 DNA sequence: TGCGCCAGCAGCCAAGTAGGGGGGGGTCTAGGGGAGCAGTACTTC. This gives the protein CASSQVGGGLGEQYF.

A word on this clonotype: It is unclear where the CDR3 begins or ends on the DNA, so no DNA is shown, and the CDR3 is as TCRdb lists it. The chain joins TRBV20-1 to TRBJ2-2; the table's D call TRBD1 went unverified against the DNA. The length of the CDR3 is 17 amino acids, counting both ends. In germline, CDR1 is DFQATT, CDR2 SNEGSKA (reference sequence). The chain's CDR3 is CSATPAESEQYFGELFF.

The V and J genes are TRBV6-1 and TRBJ2-7, with a tentative D call TRBD2 (6 bases). Germline assignment: CDR1 MNHNS and CDR2 SASEGT. This CDR3 spans 15 amino acids. V was shortened by 6 bases and J by 0 bases, with 15 bases between the two germline ends. CDR3 DNA: TGTGCCAGCAGCGAGGAAGCGGGTGCCTCCTACGAGCAGTACTTC. Its translation: CASSEEAGASYEQYF.

This chain links TRBV4-1 with TRBJ2-3, with TRBD2 matching 8 bases. Germline CDR1 reads MGHRA; CDR2 reads YSYEKL. J lost 3 bases, V lost 1 base, and 9 bases had no gene match. There are 17 residues in the CDR3. The CDR3 spells CASSQVLGGGWTDTQYF. The CDR3 DNA is TGCGCCAGCAGCCAAGTCCTGGGCGGGGGGTGGACAGATACGCAGTATTTT.

Only a few counts were recorded for this clonotype. This rearrangement joins TRBV4-1 to TRBJ1-5; D is uncertain. V lost 3 bases, J lost 6 bases, and 9 bases lay in between. Germline V gene lookup returns CDR1 MGHRA and CDR2 YSYEKL. CDR3 length: 13 amino acids. The CDR3 spells CASSQDPGQPQHF. Here the CDR3 DNA reads TGCGCCAGCAGCCAGGACCCCGGTCAGCCCCAGCATTTT.

There are a few counts of this clonotype. The chain has TRBV3-1 and TRBJ2-7; no definite D call. This CDR3 is built from 15 residues. The germline V gene encodes CDR1 LGHDT and CDR2 YNNKEL (reference sequence). The V gene lost 0 bases and the J gene lost 5 bases, with 14 bases spanning the gap. The CDR3: CASSQEGCCLNEQYF. The CDR3 DNA is TGTGCCAGCAGCCAAGAGGGGTGTTGCTTGAACGAGCAGTACTTC.

The chain recombines TRBV3-1 with TRBJ1-2; D unclear. The V and J ends lost 10 bases and 2 bases respectively, with 17 bases between them. This CDR3 is 14 amino acids long. Germline CDR1 and CDR2: LGHDT and YNNKEL (reference sequence). In DNA, the CDR3 is TGTGCCACCTCCTTGGGCGAGGGAAACTATGGCTACACCTTC. Its translation: CATSLGEGNYGYTF.

The V and J genes are TRBV4-1 and TRBJ1-1, with D maybe TRBD1 (5 bases). This CDR3 contains 15 residues. CDR1 and CDR2 from the germline V gene are MGHRA and YSYEKL. Trimming removed 1 base at V and 0 bases at J, with 9 bases between. CDR3 DNA sequence: TGCGCCAGCAGCCAAGCCGGGGCGATGAACACTGAAGCTTTCTTT. Amino acids: CASSQAGAMNTEAFF.

This clonotype came up a few times. Its ends do not fully match the called genes, so a read error is possible. The chain recombines TRBV7-3 with TRBJ2-1; possibly TRBD2 for D (6 bases). This CDR3 comprises 15 residues. The germline V gene encodes CDR1 SGHTA and CDR2 FQGTGA. The CDR3 DNA is TGTGCCAGCAGCGTAACACCGGGACTCTCCAATGAGCAGTTCTTC. Translated, it gives CASSVTPGLSNEQFF.

The sample holds a few counts of this clonotype. The chain couples TRBV6-6 to TRBJ1-6; no definite D call. Trimming left V 0 bases short and J 6 bases short, with 12 bases between. The CDR3 consists of 16 residues. Germline values: CDR1 MNHNY, CDR2 SVGAGI (reference sequence). DNA for the CDR3: TGTGCCAGCAGTTACTCCTTAGCGGGGTCTAATTCACCCCTCCACTTT. Amino acid sequence: CASSYSLAGSNSPLHF.

This chain uses TRBV7-2 with TRBJ1-3, with D perhaps matching TRBD1 (5 bases). With 5 bases removed from V and 1 base from J, the gap between germline ends came to 12 bases. This CDR3 comprises 15 residues. Germline V gene data show CDR1 as SGHTA and CDR2 as FQGNSA. The CDR3 coding sequence is TGTGCCAGCAGCCTGGGGCCGAGATCTGGAAACACCATATATTTT. Its translation is CASSLGPRSGNTIYF.

This chain uses TRBV20-1 with TRBJ2-1, with D possibly TRBD2 on 6 matching bases. V lost 1 base and J lost 5, with 9 bases in between. CDR1 is DFQATT, CDR2 SNEGSKA, per germline (reference sequence). This CDR3 spans 13 amino acids. CDR3 coding DNA: TGCAGTGCTAGAGGCGGGAACGACAATGAGCAGTTCTTC. Translation: CSARGGNDNEQFF.

The chain joins TRBV28 to TRBJ2-3, with 9 nucleotides matching TRBD1. The CDR3 has 15 amino acids. Germline CDR1 MDHEN, CDR2 SYDVKM. The J segment lost 3 bases and the V segment lost 6 bases, leaving 7 bases of the junction unmatched. CDR3: CASRLGTGPTDTQYF. In nucleotides, the CDR3 is TGTGCCAGCAGGCTCGGGACAGGGCCTACAGATACGCAGTATTTT.

The rearrangement uses TRBV12-3 or TRBV12-4 and TRBJ2-2; D unresolved. Trimming left V 2 bases short and J 7 bases short, with 11 bases between. The CDR3 is 14 residues long. CDR3 nucleotides: TGTGCCAGCAGTTTAAGTAGGGCCGTCGGGGAGCTGTTTTTT. This gives the protein CASSLSRAVGELFF.

The chain uses TRBV20-1 and TRBJ1-4, with D possibly TRBD1 on 6 matching bases. This CDR3 region has 13 residues. Germline CDR1 reads DFQATT; CDR2 reads SNEGSKA (reference sequence). Trimming took off 3 bases at V and 5 bases at J, with 10 bases between the two ends. CDR3 nucleotide sequence: TGCAGTGCTAGGGACAGCATAAATGAAAAACTGTTTTTT. This encodes CSARDSINEKLFF.